The 11 T cell receptor beta chains below all came from one sample that was sequenced in a study of blood T cell repertoires in COVID-19. Generated by immunoSEQ multiplex PCR, the TCRdb table keeps only in-frame clones and is missing some. Among over 65,000 clones listed, less than 90% were seen once. The specimen was peripheral blood. Receptors were obtained from a man of 80 years or more with COVID-19, enrolled during active disease.

The V and J genes are TRBV5-1 and TRBJ2-2; D not certain. The germline gives CDR1 SGHRS, CDR2 YFSETQ. V dropped 4 bases and J dropped 0 bases, with 10 bases sitting between them. CDR3 length: 15 amino acids. Here the CDR3 reads CASSQTQPNTGELFF. The CDR3 DNA is TGCGCCAGCAGCCAGACTCAGCCGAACACCGGGGAGCTGTTTTTT.

This clone was detected once. This sequence joins TRBV5-4 and TRBJ2-2; D is possibly TRBD1 (6 bases). Germline V lookup: CDR1 SGHNT, CDR2 YYREEE (reference sequence). The V and J ends lost 5 bases and 5 bases respectively, with 16 bases between them. This CDR3 is built from 15 residues. This CDR3 is CASRPDSLLTGELFF. In DNA, the CDR3 is TGTGCCAGCAGGCCGGACAGTCTATTGACCGGGGAGCTGTTTTTT.

The chain employs TRBV5-4 and TRBJ2-7; maybe TRBD2 (6 bases). The germline gives CDR1 SGHNT, CDR2 YYREEE (reference sequence). V lost 0 bases and J 0 bases, leaving 7 bases between the germline ends. The CDR3 covers 14 residues. The CDR3, as DNA: TGTGCCAGCAGCTTGGGGGGGGTCTCCTACGAGCAGTACTTC. Its protein is CASSLGGVSYEQYF.

This chain links TRBV9 with TRBJ2-7; 8 nucleotides match TRBD1. The CDR3 runs 15 residues. The germline V gene encodes CDR1 SGDLS and CDR2 YYNGEE. The trim removed 4 bases at V and 4 bases at J, leaving 10 bases unmatched. DNA for the CDR3: TGTGCCAGCAGCCCAACCGGGACAGGCATGTACGAGCAGTACTTC. Translating gives CASSPTGTGMYEQYF. Based on the CDR3 plus reference TRBV9 and TRBJ2-7, the full variable domain is DSGVTQTPKHLITATGQRVTLRCSPRSGDLSVYWYQQSLDQGLQFLIQYYNGEERAKGNILERFSAQQFPDLHSELNLSSLELGDSALYFCASSPTGTGMYEQYFGPGTRLTVT.

This chain links TRBV19 with TRBJ1-2; 10 positions agree with TRBD1. The CDR3 runs 15 residues. The germline V gene has CDR1 LNHDA and CDR2 SQIVND (reference sequence). With V trimmed by 9 bases and J by 2 bases, 9 bases remained unmatched. CDR3 protein: CASTGQGIGNYGYTF. The CDR3, as DNA: TGTGCCAGCACGGGACAGGGGATTGGAAACTATGGCTACACCTTC.

V is TRBV28 and J is TRBJ1-5, with D uncertain. The ends were cut back, 6 bases at V and 4 bases at J, with 7 bases in the middle. Germline V gene lookup returns CDR1 MDHEN and CDR2 SYDVKM. The CDR3 length is 12 residues. The CDR3 region is CASREVNQPQHF. In DNA form, the CDR3 reads TGTGCCAGCAGGGAGGTTAATCAGCCCCAGCATTTT.

The genes are TRBV6-2 or TRBV6-3 and TRBJ1-2; tentatively, D is TRBD1 (6 bases). The CDR3 has 12 residues. Germline lookup yields CDR1 MNHEY and CDR2 SVGEGT. Trimming took 7 bases from V and 4 from J, leaving 10 bases between them. Here the CDR3 reads CASTPDSYGYTF. CDR3 in DNA: TGTGCCAGCACCCCGGACAGCTATGGCTACACCTTC.

This chain connects TRBV10-3 to TRBJ1-3; TRBD1 agrees at 8 bases. The V segment lost 4 bases and the J segment 11 bases; nucleotides outside the gene matches: 19. The CDR3 runs 17 residues. Germline V gene lookup returns CDR1 ENHRY and CDR2 SYGVKD. The CDR3 nucleotides read TGTGCCATCAGTGTCGGGACAGGCACCCTCTCAGAGAGCCCCATATATTTT. Translation gives CAISVGTGTLSESPIYF.

The gene calls are TRBV9 and TRBJ1-4, with D unclear. Per germline, CDR1 SGDLS and CDR2 YYNGEE. This CDR3 has 14 residues. The V end lost 0 bases, the J end lost 8 bases, and 11 bases lay between the germline ends. The CDR3 sequence is CASSVGRVEEKLFF. In DNA form, the CDR3 reads TGTGCCAGCAGCGTAGGGAGGGTAGAAGAAAAACTGTTTTTT.

The gene calls are TRBV4-2 and TRBJ1-1; no clear D. CDR1 is LGHNA, CDR2 YNFKEQ, per germline. V lost 0 bases and J lost 2, with 10 bases in between. This CDR3 has 15 residues. As DNA, the CDR3 is TGTGCCAGCAGCCAAGATCCCAAGAGTAACACTGAAGCTTTCTTT. Translation: CASSQDPKSNTEAFF.

The chain links TRBV6-5 to TRBJ1-5, with D tentatively TRBD1 (6 bases). Germline lookup yields CDR1 MNHEY and CDR2 SVGAGI. The V and J ends lost 7 bases and 6 bases respectively, with 10 bases between them. This CDR3 spans 12 amino acids. The DNA for the CDR3 is TGTGCCAGCACCGACAGGATTCAGCCCCAGCATTTT. It translates to CASTDRIQPQHF.